A single sample gave rise to the 24 T cell receptor beta chains below, sequenced in a study of blood T cell repertoires in COVID-19 (dated by TCRdb to between 2020 and 2021). The library relied on the immunoSEQ multiplex PCR assay. Not all clones reach the TCRdb copy of this immuneACCESS table, which keeps in-frame sequences only. Checked studies attribute under half of the gap to unresolved V genes and leave the rest unexplained. Recorded for this sample are 200,000 to 300,000 clones; 80% to 90% of them occurred a single time. The ten biggest clones cover 6.2% of the sample. The sample was peripheral blood. These receptors were obtained from a man between 60 and 70 years old with acute or convalescent COVID-19.

This sequence joins TRBV19 and TRBJ2-1; 10 bases line up with TRBD2. In germline, CDR1 is LNHDA, CDR2 SQIVND (reference sequence). J lost 7 bases, V lost 4 bases, and 7 bases had no gene match. The CDR3 has 15 amino acids. The CDR3 protein is CASSNLAGAGNEQFF. The CDR3 DNA reads TGTGCCAGTAGTAATCTAGCGGGAGCTGGTAATGAGCAGTTCTTC.

This clone has a single count. The chain employs TRBV30 and TRBJ1-6; a possible D gene is TRBD1 (6 bases). Trimming cost V 4 bases and J 9 bases, with 19 bases left between them. Germline CDR1 is GTSNPN and CDR2 is SVGIG (reference sequence). The CDR3 runs 15 residues. The CDR3 reads CAWTNPPGEVSPLHF. The CDR3 DNA reads as TGTGCCTGGACCAACCCCCCAGGGGAAGTTTCACCCCTCCACTTT. Full variable domain (outside the CDR3, taken from reference TRBV30 and TRBJ1-6): SQTIHQWPATLVQPVGSPLSLECTVEGTSNPNLYWYRQAAGRGLQLLFYSVGIGQISSEVPQNLSASRPQDRQFILSSKKLLLSDSGFYLCAWTNPPGEVSPLHFGNGTRLTVT.

The V and J genes are TRBV2 and TRBJ2-7; D is ambiguous. The CDR3 contains 14 residues. The ends were cut back, 7 bases at V and 5 bases at J, with 18 bases in the middle. The germline gives CDR1 SNHLY, CDR2 FYNNEI. DNA for the CDR3: TGTGCCAGCATCCCCGGTCTAGTAGAAGACGAGCAGTACTTC. This gives the protein CASIPGLVEDEQYF.

The rearrangement uses TRBV6-5 and TRBJ2-5; D unresolved. Trimming shortened V by 2 bases and J by 3 bases, and 4 bases separated the two germline ends. The CDR3 spans 12 residues. CDR1 is MNHEY and CDR2 is SVGAGI in the germline V gene. CDR3 residues: CASSYPKETQYF. The CDR3, as DNA: TGTGCCAGCAGTTACCCAAAAGAGACCCAGTACTTC.

The rearrangement joins TRBV5-6 to TRBJ1-2; 9 bases are shared with TRBD1. J gave up 7 bases and V 4 bases, and 11 bases lay outside the gene matches. The CDR3 length is 15 residues. In germline, CDR1 is SGHDT, CDR2 YYEEEE. The CDR3: CASSPGDRELVGYTF. CDR3 DNA: TGTGCCAGCAGCCCCGGGGACAGGGAATTGGTTGGCTACACCTTC.

The rearrangement joins TRBV28 to TRBJ2-3; D perhaps matches TRBD2 (7 bases). The CDR3 extends over 15 amino acids. Germline CDR1 and CDR2: MDHEN and SYDVKM. V lost 6 bases to trimming and J lost 2 bases, with 15 bases between them. This CDR3 is CASSVGGGPTDTQYF. The CDR3 DNA is TGTGCCAGCAGCGTAGGGGGGGGACCCACAGATACGCAGTATTTT.

This clone was observed a single time. The rearrangement joins TRBV7-2 to TRBJ2-5; 8 nucleotides match TRBD2. Per the germline V gene, CDR1 is SGHTA and CDR2 is FQGNSA. Trimming cost V 5 bases and J 3 bases; bases outside gene matches: 5. This CDR3 comprises 14 residues. CDR3 nucleotides: TGTGCCAGCAGCCCGGGACTAGGAGAAGAGACCCAGTACTTC. Its protein is CASSPGLGEETQYF.

V is TRBV2 and J is TRBJ1-4, with 10 bases identical to TRBD1. The CDR3 has 14 residues. V lost 5 bases and J lost 4; bases outside the gene matches: 1. Germline CDR1 and CDR2: SNHLY and FYNNEI. CDR3 sequence (DNA): TGTGCCAGCAGTAGGGACAGGGGTAATGAAAAACTGTTTTTT. Its translation: CASSRDRGNEKLFF. The whole variable domain, filled in from reference TRBV2 and TRBJ1-4, reads EPEVTQTPSHQVTQMGQEVILRCVPISNHLYFYWYRQILGQKVEFLVSFYNNEISEKSEIFDDQFSVERPDGSNFTLKIRSTKLEDSAMYFCASSRDRGNEKLFFGSGTQLSVL.

The rearrangement uses TRBV19 and TRBJ1-6; D is unresolved. This CDR3 spans 14 amino acids. The germline gives CDR1 LNHDA, CDR2 SQIVND (reference sequence). Trimming removed 5 bases from V and 5 bases from J, with 10 bases in between. CDR3 in DNA: TGTGCCAGTAGTCCGGGATCGGATAATTCACCCCTCCACTTT. It yields the protein CASSPGSDNSPLHF.

CDR3 protein: CASSYSRVGSGANVLTF. The CDR3 coding sequence is TGTGCCAGCAGTTACTCCAGGGTAGGCTCTGGGGCCAACGTCCTGACTTTC. The J gene is TRBJ2-6, the V gene TRBV6-2 or TRBV6-3, with a possible D match to TRBD1 (5 bases). V lost 0 bases and J 0 bases, leaving 9 bases between the germline ends. Germline values: CDR1 MNHEY, CDR2 SVGEGT. The CDR3 length is 17 residues.

This clone appeared once. The rearrangement uses TRBV14 and TRBJ1-2, with 7 bases lining up with TRBD1. The CDR3 loop spans 13 amino acids. The ends lost 4 bases at V and 8 bases at J; junction bases unmatched: 7. Germline CDR1 and CDR2: SGHDN and FVKESK. Here the CDR3 reads CASSLIGTAGYTF. In DNA, the CDR3 is TGTGCCAGCAGCCTTATTGGGACAGCCGGCTACACCTTC.

The chain couples TRBV20-1 to TRBJ1-2; D remains unclear. The CDR3 runs 11 residues. V gave up 6 bases and J gave up 2 bases, with 7 bases separating them. The germline gives CDR1 DFQATT, CDR2 SNEGSKA (reference sequence). CDR3 sequence: CSATENYGYTF. Written as DNA, the CDR3 is TGCAGTGCCACAGAGAACTATGGCTACACCTTC.

This chain links TRBV4-3 with TRBJ2-2; 10 bases map to TRBD2. Unmatched junction bases numbered 17, after V lost 1 base and J lost 9 bases. Per the germline V gene, CDR1 is LGHNA and CDR2 is YSLEER. The CDR3 runs 19 residues. The CDR3 DNA follows: TGCGCCAGCAGCCAAGGAGGTAGAGGTGTAGCGGGAGGAGTTCGGGAGCTGTTTTTT. It yields the protein CASSQGGRGVAGGVRELFF.

The chain has TRBV28 and TRBJ2-4; 8 positions agree with TRBD1. Germline trimming cut 5 bases from V and 0 bases from J; bases unmatched to any gene: 3. This CDR3 has 15 amino acids. Germline CDR1 MDHEN, CDR2 SYDVKM. The CDR3 reads CASSVTGGAKNIQYF. The DNA for the CDR3 is TGTGCCAGCAGTGTCACAGGGGGAGCCAAAAACATTCAGTACTTC.

The V call is TRBV6-5, the J call TRBJ1-2, with a tentative D call TRBD1 (6 bases). The CDR3 is made up of 13 amino acids. CDR1 MNHEY and CDR2 SVGAGI come from the germline V gene. With 6 bases removed from V and 8 bases from J, the gap between germline ends came to 16 bases. The CDR3 DNA reads as TGTGCCAGCAGGATACAGGGTGCGGGCGGCTACACCTTC. Amino acids: CASRIQGAGGYTF.

The table lists this clone with a count of one. V is TRBV11-3 and J is TRBJ2-3; 9 nucleotides align to TRBD2. Per the germline V gene, CDR1 is SGHNT and CDR2 is YENEEA. Losses at the gene ends were 0 bases for V and 5 bases for J; bases not matched to a gene: 3. The CDR3 runs 15 residues. The CDR3: CASSLEGLAGDTQYF. The CDR3 nucleotides are TGTGCCAGCAGCTTAGAGGGACTAGCTGGAGATACGCAGTATTTT.

The chain recombines TRBV18 with TRBJ2-1; D gene unclear. The CDR3 is 15 amino acids. Germline V gene lookup returns CDR1 KGHSH and CDR2 LQKENI. Trimming cost V 6 bases and J 8 bases, with 20 bases left between them. This chain's CDR3 is CASSGRWPGLDEQFF. As DNA, the CDR3 is TGTGCCAGCTCCGGAAGGTGGCCGGGTTTGGATGAGCAGTTCTTC.

This chain joins TRBV24-1 and TRBJ2-2, with a possible D match to TRBD2 (6 bases). Per the germline V gene, CDR1 is KGHDR and CDR2 is SFDVKD. V dropped 0 bases and J dropped 6 bases, with 16 bases sitting between them. The CDR3 is made up of 17 amino acids. This CDR3 reads CATSDLLLRDSSGELFF. The CDR3 DNA reads TGTGCCACCAGTGATTTGCTACTCCGGGACTCCTCCGGGGAGCTGTTTTTT.

Worth noting for this clone: In the same sample, other DNA sequences code for this CDR3. J is TRBJ1-4 and V is TRBV7-9; possible D gene TRBD1, 6 bases. This CDR3 spans 13 amino acids. Germline-derived CDR1 and CDR2 are SEHNR and FQNEAQ (reference sequence). Trimming removed 4 bases at V and 7 bases at J, with 10 bases between. This chain's CDR3 is CASSYREGEKLFF. The CDR3 bases are TGTGCCAGCAGCTACAGGGAGGGTGAAAAACTGTTTTTT.

This chain connects TRBV18 to TRBJ1-5; the D gene is possibly TRBD1 (6 bases). This CDR3 contains 13 residues. The ends were cut back, 6 bases at V and 8 bases at J, with 14 bases in the middle. Germline V CDR1 and CDR2: KGHSH, LQKENI. The CDR3 sequence is CASSLQGREPQHF. The CDR3 DNA follows: TGTGCCAGCTCTCTCCAGGGGAGAGAGCCCCAGCATTTT.

This chain connects TRBV14 to TRBJ1-4; possible D gene TRBD1, 5 bases. The germline V and J ends were trimmed by 4 bases and 2 bases, with 14 bases remaining between them. The CDR3 sequence is 16 residues long. The V gene's germline CDR1 is SGHDN and CDR2 FVKESK. The CDR3 region is CASSPLGGRTNEKLFF. The DNA of the CDR3 is TGTGCCAGCAGCCCTTTGGGGGGTAGGACTAATGAAAAACTGTTTTTT.

This chain uses TRBV9 with TRBJ1-2; perhaps TRBD1 as D (5 bases). The CDR3 spans 17 residues. Trimming stripped 0 bases from V and 4 bases from J, with 19 bases between. Germline V gives CDR1 SGDLS, CDR2 YYNGEE. Written as DNA, the CDR3 is TGTGCCAGCAGCGTAGAGGCCCGAGACAGCGAGATCTATGGCTACACCTTC. The encoded protein is CASSVEARDSEIYGYTF.

The chain couples TRBV5-8 to TRBJ2-7; 8 nucleotides match TRBD2. The CDR3 covers 16 residues. V gave up 4 bases and J gave up 5 bases; unmatched junction bases: 14. Per the germline V gene, CDR1 is SGHTS and CDR2 is YDEGEE. The DNA of the CDR3 is TGTGCCAGCAGCCCCGGACTGCGGCTAGCGGGTCACGAGCAGTACTTC. Translation: CASSPGLRLAGHEQYF.

The chain has TRBV7-2 and TRBJ1-5; D might be TRBD1 (6 bases). Germline V gives CDR1 SGHTA, CDR2 FQGNSA. The CDR3 is 15 amino acids. The ends were cut back, 7 bases at V and 5 bases at J, with 18 bases in the middle. CDR3 in DNA: TGTGCCAGCACCCAGTCTGGGACACCTGATCAGCCCCAGCATTTT. Its protein product is CASTQSGTPDQPQHF.